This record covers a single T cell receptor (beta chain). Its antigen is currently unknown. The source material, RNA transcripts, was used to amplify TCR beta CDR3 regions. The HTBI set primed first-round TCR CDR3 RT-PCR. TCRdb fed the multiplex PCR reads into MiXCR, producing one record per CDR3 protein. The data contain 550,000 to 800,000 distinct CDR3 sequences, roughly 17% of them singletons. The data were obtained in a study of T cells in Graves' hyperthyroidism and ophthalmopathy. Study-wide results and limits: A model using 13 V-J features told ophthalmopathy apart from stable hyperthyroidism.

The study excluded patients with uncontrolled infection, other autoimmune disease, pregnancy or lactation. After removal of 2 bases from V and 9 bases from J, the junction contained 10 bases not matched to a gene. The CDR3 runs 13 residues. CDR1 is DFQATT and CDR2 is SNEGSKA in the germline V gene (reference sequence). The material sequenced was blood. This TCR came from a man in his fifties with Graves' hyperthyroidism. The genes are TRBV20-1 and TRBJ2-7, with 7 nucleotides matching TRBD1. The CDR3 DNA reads TGCAGTGCTAGATGGTCCGGGACAGAGGGGCAGTACTTC. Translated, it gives CSARWSGTEGQYF.